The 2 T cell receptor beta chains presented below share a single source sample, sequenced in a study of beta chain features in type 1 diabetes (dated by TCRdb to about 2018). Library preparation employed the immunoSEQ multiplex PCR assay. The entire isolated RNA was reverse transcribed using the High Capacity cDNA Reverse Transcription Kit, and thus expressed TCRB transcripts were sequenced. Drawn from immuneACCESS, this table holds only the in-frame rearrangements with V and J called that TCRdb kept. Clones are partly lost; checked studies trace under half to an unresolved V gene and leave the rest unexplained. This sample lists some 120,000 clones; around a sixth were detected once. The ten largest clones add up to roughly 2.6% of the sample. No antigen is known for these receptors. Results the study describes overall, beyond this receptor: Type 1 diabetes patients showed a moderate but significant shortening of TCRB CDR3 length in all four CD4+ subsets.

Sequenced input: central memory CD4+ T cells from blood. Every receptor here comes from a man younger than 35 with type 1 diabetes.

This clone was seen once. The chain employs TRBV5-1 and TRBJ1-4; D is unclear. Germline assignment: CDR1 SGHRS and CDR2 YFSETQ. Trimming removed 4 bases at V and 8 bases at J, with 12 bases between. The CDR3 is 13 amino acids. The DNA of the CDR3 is TGCGCCAGCAGCGCACGGGATGCCGAAAAACTGTTTTTT. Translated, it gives CASSARDAEKLFF.

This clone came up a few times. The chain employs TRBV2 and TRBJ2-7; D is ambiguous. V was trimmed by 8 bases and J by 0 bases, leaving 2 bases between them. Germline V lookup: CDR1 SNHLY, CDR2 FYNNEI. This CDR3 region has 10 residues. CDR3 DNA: TGTGCCAGCGTCTCCTACGAGCAGTACTTC. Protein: CASVSYEQYF.